This TCR beta chain was observed in a study of regulatory T cells in long-lasting Graves disease. Germline V gene sequence: CDR1 LNHDA, CDR2 SQIVND (reference sequence). V gave up 5 bases and J gave up 3 bases, with 13 bases separating them. This CDR3 spans 14 amino acids. Both iRepertoire HTBI primers and Arm-PCR of CDR3 regions were used to build the TCR beta libraries. A single record per CDR3 protein comes from TCRdb applying MiXCR to the multiplex PCR reads. The sample shows 300,000 to 400,000 distinct CDR3 sequences, 16% of them seen only once. As for time point: newly diagnosed GD, antithyroid drugs for less than 3 months. PBMC-extracted RNA yielded the TCR library. Notes on the study in general: Persistent disease was associated with favored TRBV28 usage and with favored use of TRBJ1-2 and TRBJ2-5.

This clonotype was picked up many times. As yet, its antigen is unknown. The sample was also linked to a second study, of T cells in Graves' hyperthyroidism and ophthalmopathy. From that paper: Appearing also in blood were most of the thyroid clonotypes expanded above 0.001.

Sequences were derived from peripheral blood mononuclear cells (PBMCs), sampled at new diagnosis, from a patient treated with antithyroid drugs. The receptor's source is a man between 40 and 49 years old with Graves disease. The chain uses TRBV19 and TRBJ1-1, with D unresolved. The CDR3 reads CASSALGLHTEAFF. DNA of the CDR3: TGTGCCAGTAGTGCCCTGGGCCTCCACACTGAAGCTTTCTTT. Full variable domain (remainder filled in from reference TRBV19 and TRBJ1-1): DGGITQSPKYLFRKEGQNVTLSCEQNLNHDAMYWYRQDPGQGLRLIYYSQIVNDFQKGDIAEGYSVSREKKESFPLTVTSAQKNPTAFYLCASSALGLHTEAFFGQGTRLTVV.